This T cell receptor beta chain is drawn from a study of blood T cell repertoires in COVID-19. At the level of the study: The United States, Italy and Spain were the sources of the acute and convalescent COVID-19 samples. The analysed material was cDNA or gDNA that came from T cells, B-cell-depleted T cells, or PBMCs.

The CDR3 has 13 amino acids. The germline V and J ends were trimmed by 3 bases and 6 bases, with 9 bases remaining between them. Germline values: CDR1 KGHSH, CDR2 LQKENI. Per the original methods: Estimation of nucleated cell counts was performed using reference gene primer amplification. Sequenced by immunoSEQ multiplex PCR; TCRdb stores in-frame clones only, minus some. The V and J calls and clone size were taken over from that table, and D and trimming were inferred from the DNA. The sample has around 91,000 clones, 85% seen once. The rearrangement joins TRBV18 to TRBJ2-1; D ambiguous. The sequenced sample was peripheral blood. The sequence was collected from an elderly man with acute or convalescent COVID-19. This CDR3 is CASSPRQLNEQFF. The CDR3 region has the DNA TGTGCCAGCTCACCGAGGCAGCTCAATGAGCAGTTCTTC.